The rows below give T cell receptor beta chains drawn from one sample of a study of metastatic and nonmetastatic thyroid tumors. TCRdb re-called the PCR reads with MiXCR. The table records tens of thousands of clones, around 17% of them present only once. Sequencing input: blood. The receptors were gathered from a female donor with papillary thyroid cancer or a benign thyroid nodule (not recorded which). Some clones in this sample may be carry-over from other donors' samples. Both conserved end residues are part of each CDR3.

J	V	CDR3
TRBJ2-1	TRBV3-1	CASSIRSGRAYNEQFF
TRBJ2-7	TRBV20-1	CSAPHRVGNYEQYF
TRBJ2-3	TRBV9	CASSVKERTDTQYF